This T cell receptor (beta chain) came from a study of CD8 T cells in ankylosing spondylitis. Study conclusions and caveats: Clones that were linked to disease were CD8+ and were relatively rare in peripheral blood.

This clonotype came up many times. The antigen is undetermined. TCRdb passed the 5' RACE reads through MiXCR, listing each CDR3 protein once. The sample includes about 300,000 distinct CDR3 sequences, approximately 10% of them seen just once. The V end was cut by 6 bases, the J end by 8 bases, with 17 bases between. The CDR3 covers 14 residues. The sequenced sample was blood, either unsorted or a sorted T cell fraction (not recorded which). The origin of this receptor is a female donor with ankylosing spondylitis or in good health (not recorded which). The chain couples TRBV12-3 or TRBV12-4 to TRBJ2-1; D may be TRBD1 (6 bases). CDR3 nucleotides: TGTGCCAGCAGACGGGACACTGAGTGGGATGAGCAGTTCTTC. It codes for CASRRDTEWDEQFF.